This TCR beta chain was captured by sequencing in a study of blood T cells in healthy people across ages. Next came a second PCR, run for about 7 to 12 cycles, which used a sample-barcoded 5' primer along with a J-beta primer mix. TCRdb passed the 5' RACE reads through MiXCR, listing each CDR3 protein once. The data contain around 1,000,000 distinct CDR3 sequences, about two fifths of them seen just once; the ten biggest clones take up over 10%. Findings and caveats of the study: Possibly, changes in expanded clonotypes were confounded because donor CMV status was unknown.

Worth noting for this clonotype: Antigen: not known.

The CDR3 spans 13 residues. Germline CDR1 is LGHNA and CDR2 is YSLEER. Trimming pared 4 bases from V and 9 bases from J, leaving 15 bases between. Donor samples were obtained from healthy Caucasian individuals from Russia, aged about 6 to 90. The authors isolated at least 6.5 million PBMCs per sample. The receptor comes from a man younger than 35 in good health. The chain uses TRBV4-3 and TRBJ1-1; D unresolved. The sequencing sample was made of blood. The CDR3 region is CASSRNWGKQAFF. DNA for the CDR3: TGCGCCAGCAGCCGGAACTGGGGAAAACAAGCTTTCTTT.